This T cell receptor (beta chain) derives from a study of T cell responses to AZD1222 COVID-19 vaccine. With 2 bases removed from V and 6 bases from J, the gap between germline ends came to 11 bases. CDR3 length: 15 amino acids. Germline assignment: CDR1 MDHEN and CDR2 SYDVKM. Study-wide points: Only 5 to 7 AZD1222 recipients tested seropositive at baseline. Nearly half of unique spike-specific TCRs reportedly avoided B.1.351 and B.1.1.7 mutated regions. The donor cohort was predominantly white British with a female majority, and clonal diversity may have been underestimated.

Repertoires were generated with immunoSEQ multiplex PCR, while TCRdb's copy carries only in-frame clones and drops some. The table includes approximately 94,000 clones, about 90% detected once. Worth noting for this clone: Its antigen is unidentified.

Material: peripheral blood, obtained on day 0 of AZD1222 vaccination. V gene TRBV28 combines with J gene TRBJ1-6; D is uncertain. This sequence was found in an adult in good health. CDR3 DNA: TGTGCCAGCAGTTTAAGTCGGACGTTTAATTCACCCCTCCACTTT. It encodes CASSLSRTFNSPLHF.